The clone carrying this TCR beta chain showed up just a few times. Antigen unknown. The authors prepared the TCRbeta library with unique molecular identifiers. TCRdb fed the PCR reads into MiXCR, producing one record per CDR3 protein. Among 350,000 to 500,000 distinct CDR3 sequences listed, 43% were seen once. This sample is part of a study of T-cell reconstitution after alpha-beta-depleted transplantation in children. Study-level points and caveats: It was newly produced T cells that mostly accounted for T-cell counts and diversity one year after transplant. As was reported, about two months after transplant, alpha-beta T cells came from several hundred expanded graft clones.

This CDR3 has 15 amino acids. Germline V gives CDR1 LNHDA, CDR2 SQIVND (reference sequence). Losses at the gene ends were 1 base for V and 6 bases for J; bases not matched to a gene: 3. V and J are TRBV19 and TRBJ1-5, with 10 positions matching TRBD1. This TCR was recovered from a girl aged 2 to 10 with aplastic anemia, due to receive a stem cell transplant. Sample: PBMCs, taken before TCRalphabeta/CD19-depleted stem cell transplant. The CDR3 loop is CASSIVTGGGQPQHF. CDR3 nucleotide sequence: TGTGCCAGTAGTATAGTGACAGGGGGCGGTCAGCCCCAGCATTTT.